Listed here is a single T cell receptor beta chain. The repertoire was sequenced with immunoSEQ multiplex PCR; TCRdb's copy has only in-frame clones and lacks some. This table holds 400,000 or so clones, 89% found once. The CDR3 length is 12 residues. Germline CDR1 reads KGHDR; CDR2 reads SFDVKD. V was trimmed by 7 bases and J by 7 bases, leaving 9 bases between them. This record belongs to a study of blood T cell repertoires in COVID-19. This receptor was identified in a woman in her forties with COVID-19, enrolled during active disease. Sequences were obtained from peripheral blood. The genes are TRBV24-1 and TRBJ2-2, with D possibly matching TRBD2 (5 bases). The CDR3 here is CATSRGLGELFF. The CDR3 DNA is TGTGCCACCAGCCGAGGGCTCGGGGAGCTGTTTTTT.